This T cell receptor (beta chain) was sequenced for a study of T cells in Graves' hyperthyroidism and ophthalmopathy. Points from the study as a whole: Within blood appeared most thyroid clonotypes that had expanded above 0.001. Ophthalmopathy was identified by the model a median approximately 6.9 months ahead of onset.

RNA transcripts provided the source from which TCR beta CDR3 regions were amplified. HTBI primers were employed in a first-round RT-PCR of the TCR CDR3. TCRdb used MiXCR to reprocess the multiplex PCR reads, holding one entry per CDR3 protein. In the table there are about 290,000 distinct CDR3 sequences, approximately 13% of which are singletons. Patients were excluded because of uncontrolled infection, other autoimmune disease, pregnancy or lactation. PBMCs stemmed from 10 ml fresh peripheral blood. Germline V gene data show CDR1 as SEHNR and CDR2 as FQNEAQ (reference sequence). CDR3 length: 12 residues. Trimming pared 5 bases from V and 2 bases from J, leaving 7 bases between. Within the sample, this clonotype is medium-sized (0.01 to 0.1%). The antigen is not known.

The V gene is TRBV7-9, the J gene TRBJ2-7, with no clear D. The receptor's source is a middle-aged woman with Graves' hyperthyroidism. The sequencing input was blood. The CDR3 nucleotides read TGTGCCAGCAGCCGCGCGACCTACGAGCAGTACTTC. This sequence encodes CASSRATYEQYF.